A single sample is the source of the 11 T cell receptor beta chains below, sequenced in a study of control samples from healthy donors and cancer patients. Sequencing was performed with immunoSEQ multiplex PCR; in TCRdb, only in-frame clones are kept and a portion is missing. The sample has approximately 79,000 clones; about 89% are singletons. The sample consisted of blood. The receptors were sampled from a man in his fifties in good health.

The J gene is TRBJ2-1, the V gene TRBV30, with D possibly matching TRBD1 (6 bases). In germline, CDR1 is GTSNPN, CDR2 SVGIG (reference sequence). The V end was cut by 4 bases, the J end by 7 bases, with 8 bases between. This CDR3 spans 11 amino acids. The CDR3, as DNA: TGTGCCTGGAACAGGGTTAATGAGCAGTTCTTC. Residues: CAWNRVNEQFF.

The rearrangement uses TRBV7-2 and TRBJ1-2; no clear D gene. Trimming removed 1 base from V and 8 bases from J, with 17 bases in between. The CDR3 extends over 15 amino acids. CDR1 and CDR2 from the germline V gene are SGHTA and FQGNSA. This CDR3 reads CASSLVPGSEEGYTF. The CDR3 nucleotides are TGTGCCAGCAGCTTAGTCCCCGGGTCGGAGGAGGGCTACACCTTC.

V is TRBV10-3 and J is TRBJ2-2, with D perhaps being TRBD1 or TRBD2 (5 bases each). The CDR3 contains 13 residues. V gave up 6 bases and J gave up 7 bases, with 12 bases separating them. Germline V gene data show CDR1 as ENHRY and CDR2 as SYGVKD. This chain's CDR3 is CAIRGDGRGELFF. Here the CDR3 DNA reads TGTGCCATCAGAGGGGACGGACGCGGGGAGCTGTTTTTT.

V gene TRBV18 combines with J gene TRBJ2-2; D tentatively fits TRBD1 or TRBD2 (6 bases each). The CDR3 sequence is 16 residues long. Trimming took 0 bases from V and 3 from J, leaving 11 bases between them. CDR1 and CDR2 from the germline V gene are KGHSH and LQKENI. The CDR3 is CASSPPSGADTGELFF. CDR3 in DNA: TGTGCCAGCTCACCACCCTCGGGGGCCGACACCGGGGAGCTGTTTTTT.

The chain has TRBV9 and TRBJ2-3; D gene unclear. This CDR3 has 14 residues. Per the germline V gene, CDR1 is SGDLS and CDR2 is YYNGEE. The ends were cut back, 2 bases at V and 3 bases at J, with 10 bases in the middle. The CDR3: CASSVSTRTDTQYF. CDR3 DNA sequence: TGTGCCAGCAGCGTGTCCACCCGAACAGATACGCAGTATTTT. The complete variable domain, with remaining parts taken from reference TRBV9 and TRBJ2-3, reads DSGVTQTPKHLITATGQRVTLRCSPRSGDLSVYWYQQSLDQGLQFLIQYYNGEERAKGNILERFSAQQFPDLHSELNLSSLELGDSALYFCASSVSTRTDTQYFGPGTRLTVL.

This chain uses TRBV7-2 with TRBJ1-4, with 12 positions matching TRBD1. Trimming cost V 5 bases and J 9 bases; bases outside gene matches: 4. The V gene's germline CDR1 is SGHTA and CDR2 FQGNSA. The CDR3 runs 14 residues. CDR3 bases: TGTGCCAGCAGCCAGAGGGACAGGGGGCAAAAACTGTTTTTT. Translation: CASSQRDRGQKLFF.

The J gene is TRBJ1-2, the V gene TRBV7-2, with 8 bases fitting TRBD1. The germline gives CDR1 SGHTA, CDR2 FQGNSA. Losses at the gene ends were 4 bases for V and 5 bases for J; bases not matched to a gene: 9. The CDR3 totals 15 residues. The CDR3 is CASSSTGTGVYGYTF. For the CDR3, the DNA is TGTGCCAGCAGCTCAACCGGGACAGGTGTTTATGGCTACACCTTC.

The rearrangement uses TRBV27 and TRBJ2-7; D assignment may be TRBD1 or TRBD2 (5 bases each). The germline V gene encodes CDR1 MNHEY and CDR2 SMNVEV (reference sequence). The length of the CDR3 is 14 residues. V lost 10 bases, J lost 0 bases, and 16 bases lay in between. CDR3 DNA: TGTGCCACCAAGGGACCCCGAAGCTCCTACGAGCAGTACTTC. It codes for CATKGPRSSYEQYF.

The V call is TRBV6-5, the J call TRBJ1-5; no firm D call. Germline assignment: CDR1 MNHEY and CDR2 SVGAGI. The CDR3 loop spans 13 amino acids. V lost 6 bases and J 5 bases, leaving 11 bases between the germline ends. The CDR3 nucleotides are TGTGCCAGCAGGTCTGAGATCTATCAGCCCCAGCATTTT. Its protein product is CASRSEIYQPQHF.

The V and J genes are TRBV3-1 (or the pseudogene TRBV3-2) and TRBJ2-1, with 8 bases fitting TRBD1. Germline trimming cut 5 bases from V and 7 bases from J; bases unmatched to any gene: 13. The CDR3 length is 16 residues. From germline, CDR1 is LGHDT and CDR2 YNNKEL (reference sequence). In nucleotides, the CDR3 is TGTGCCAGCAGCGATATACGCAGGGGGCTGGGTAATGAGCAGTTCTTC. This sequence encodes CASSDIRRGLGNEQFF.

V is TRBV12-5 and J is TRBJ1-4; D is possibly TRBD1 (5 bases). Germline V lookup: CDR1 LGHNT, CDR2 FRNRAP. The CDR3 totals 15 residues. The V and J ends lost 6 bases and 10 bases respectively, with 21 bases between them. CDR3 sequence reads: CASGSGTAGDGKLFF. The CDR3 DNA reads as TGTGCTAGTGGCTCTGGGACCGCCGGAGATGGAAAACTGTTTTTT.